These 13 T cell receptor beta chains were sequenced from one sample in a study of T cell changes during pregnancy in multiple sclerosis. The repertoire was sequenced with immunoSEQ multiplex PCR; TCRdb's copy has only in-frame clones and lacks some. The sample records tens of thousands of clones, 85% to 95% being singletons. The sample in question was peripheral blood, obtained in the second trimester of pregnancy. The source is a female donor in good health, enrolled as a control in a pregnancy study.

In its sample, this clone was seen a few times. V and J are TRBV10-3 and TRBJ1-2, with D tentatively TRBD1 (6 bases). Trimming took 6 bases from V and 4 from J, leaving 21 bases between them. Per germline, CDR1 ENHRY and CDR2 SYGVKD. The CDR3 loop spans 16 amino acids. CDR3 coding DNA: TGTGCCATCAGCGAAGGGGACAAGTCCATCCTCTATGGCTACACCTTC. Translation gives CAISEGDKSILYGYTF.

CDR3 sequence reads: CSGWGQMNTEAFF. The CDR3 DNA is TGCAGCGGATGGGGACAGATGAACACTGAAGCTTTCTTT. The genes are TRBV29-1 and TRBJ1-1; 7 bases are shared with TRBD1. V shed 7 bases and J 0 bases; nucleotides not matched to a gene: 5. The germline V gene has CDR1 SQVTM and CDR2 ANQGSEA. The CDR3 contains 13 residues.

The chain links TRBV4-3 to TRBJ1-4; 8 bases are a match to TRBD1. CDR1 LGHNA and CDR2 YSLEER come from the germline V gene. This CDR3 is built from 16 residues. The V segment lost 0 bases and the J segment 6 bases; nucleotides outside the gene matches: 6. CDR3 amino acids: CASSQDIQGGYEKLFF. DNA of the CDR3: TGCGCCAGCAGCCAAGATATACAGGGGGGCTATGAAAAACTGTTTTTT.

CDR3 residues: CASSGGGFGYTF. The CDR3 DNA sequence: TGCGCCAGCAGCGGAGGGGGCTTTGGCTACACCTTC. V and J are TRBV10-2 and TRBJ1-2; 7 nucleotides agree with TRBD1. CDR3 length equals 12 residues. Germline CDR1 reads WSHSY; CDR2 reads SAAADI. With V trimmed by 6 bases and J by 7 bases, 5 bases remained unmatched.

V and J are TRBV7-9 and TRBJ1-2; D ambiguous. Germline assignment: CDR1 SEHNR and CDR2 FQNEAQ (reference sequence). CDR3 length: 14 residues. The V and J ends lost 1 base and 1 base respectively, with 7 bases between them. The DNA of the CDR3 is TGTGCCAGCAGCTTAGGGCAGAATAACTATGGCTACACCTTC. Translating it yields CASSLGQNNYGYTF.

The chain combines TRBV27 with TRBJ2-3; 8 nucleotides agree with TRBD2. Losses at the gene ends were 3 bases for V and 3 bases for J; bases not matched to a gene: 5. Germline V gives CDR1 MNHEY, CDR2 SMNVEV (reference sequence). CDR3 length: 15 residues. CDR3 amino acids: CASSFDSGGTDTQYF. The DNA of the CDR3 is TGTGCCAGCAGTTTCGATTCGGGGGGGACAGATACGCAGTATTTT.

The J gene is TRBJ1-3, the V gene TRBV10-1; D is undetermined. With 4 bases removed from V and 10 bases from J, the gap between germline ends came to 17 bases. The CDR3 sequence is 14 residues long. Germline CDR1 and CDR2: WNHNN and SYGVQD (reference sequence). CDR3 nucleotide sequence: TGCGCCAGCAGTGTAGGCAACCACCGGAGAACCATATATTTT. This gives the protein CASSVGNHRRTIYF.

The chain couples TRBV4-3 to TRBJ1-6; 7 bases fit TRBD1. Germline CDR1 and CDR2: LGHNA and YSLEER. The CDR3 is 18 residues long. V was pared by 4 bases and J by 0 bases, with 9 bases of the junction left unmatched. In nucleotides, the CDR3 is TGCGCCAGCAGCCGAGACCTACAGGGGAGCTCCTATAATTCACCCCTCCACTTT. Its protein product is CASSRDLQGSSYNSPLHF.

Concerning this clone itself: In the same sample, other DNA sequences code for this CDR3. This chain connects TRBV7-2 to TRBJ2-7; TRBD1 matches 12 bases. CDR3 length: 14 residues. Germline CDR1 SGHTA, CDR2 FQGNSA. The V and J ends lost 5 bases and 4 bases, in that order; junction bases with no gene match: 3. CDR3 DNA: TGTGCCAGCAGCAGGGGACAGGGGGCTTACGAGCAGTACTTC. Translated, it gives CASSRGQGAYEQYF.

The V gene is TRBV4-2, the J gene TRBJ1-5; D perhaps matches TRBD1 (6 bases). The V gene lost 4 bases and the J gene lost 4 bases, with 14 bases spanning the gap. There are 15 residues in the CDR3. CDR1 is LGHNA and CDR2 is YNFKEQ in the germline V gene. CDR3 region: CASSPRQDINQPQHF. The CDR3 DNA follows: TGTGCCAGCAGCCCCCGACAGGACATAAATCAGCCCCAGCATTTT.

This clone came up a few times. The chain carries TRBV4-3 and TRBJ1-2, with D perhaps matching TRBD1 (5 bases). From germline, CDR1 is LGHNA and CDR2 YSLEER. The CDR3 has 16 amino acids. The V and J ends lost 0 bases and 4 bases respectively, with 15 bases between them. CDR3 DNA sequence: TGCGCCAGCAGCCAAGATTCGGGGGGGACCGGCTATGGCTACACCTTC. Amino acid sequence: CASSQDSGGTGYGYTF.

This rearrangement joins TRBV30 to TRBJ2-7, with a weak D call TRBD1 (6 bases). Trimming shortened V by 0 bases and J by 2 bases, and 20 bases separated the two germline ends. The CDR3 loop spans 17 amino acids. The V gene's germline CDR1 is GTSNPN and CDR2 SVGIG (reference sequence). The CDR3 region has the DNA TGTGCCTGGAGTGTAGGGTCGTACAGGGCTGACGCCTACGAGCAGTACTTC. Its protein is CAWSVGSYRADAYEQYF.

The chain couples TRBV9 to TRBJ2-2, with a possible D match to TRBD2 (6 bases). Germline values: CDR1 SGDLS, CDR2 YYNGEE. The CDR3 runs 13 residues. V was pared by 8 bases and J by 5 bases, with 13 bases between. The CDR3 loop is CASNRGNTGELFF. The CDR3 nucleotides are TGTGCCAGTAATCGGGGGAATACCGGGGAGCTGTTTTTT.